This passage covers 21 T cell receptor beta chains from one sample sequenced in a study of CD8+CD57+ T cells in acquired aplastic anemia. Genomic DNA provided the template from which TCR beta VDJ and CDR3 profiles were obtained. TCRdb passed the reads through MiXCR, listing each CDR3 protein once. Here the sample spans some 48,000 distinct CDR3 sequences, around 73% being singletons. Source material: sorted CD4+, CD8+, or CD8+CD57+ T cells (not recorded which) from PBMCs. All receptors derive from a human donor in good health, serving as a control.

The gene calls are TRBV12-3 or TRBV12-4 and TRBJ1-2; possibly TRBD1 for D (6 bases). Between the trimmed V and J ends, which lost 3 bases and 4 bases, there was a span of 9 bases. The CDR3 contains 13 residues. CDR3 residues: CASSLGHPYGYTF. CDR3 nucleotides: TGTGCCAGCAGTTTGGGACACCCCTATGGCTACACCTTC.

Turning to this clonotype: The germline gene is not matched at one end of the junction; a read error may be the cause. CDR3 coding DNA: TGCGCCAGCAGCTTCCTAGCGGGGAACTACGAGCAGTACTTC. The encoded protein is CASSFLAGNYEQYF. The chain has TRBV7-8 and TRBJ2-7; TRBD2 aligns across 9 bases. CDR1 is SGHVS, CDR2 FQNEAQ, per germline. This CDR3 has 14 amino acids.

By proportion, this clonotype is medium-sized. CDR3 DNA: TGTGCCAGCAGCCCCGACAGTAACTATGGCTACACCTTC. The encoded protein is CASSPDSNYGYTF. V and J are TRBV7-2 and TRBJ1-2, with D possibly being TRBD1 (5 bases). V lost 5 bases to trimming and J lost 1 base, with 8 bases between them. The germline V gene encodes CDR1 SGHTA and CDR2 FQGNSA. The CDR3 is 13 residues long. Full variable domain (rest looked up from reference TRBV7-2 and TRBJ1-2): GAGVSQSPSNKVTEKGKDVELRCDPISGHTALYWYRQSLGQGLEFLIYFQGNSAPDKSGLPSDRFSAERTGGSVSTLTIQRTQQEDSAVYLCASSPDSNYGYTFGSGTRLTVV.

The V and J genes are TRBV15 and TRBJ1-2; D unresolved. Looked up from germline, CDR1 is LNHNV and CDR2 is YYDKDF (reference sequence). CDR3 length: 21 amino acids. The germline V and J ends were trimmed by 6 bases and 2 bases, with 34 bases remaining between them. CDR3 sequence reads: CATSSIWLGWTRPQRNYGYTF. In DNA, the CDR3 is TGTGCCACCAGTAGTATTTGGCTGGGATGGACCCGACCCCAGAGGAACTATGGCTACACCTTC.

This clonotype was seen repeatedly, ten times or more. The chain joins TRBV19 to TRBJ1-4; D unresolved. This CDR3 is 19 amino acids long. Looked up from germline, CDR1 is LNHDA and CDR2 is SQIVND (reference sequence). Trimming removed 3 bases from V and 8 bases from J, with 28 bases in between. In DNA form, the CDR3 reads TGTGCCAGTAGTATGCCTATGGGCTTGATGCGGGAGGTTGGGGAAAAACTGTTTTTT. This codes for CASSMPMGLMREVGEKLFF.

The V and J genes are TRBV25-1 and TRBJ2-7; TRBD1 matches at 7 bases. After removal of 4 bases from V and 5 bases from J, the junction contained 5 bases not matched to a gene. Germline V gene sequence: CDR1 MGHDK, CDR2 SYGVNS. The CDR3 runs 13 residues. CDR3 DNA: TGTGCCAGCAGTGCAACACAGGGGCACGAGCAGTACTTC. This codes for CASSATQGHEQYF.

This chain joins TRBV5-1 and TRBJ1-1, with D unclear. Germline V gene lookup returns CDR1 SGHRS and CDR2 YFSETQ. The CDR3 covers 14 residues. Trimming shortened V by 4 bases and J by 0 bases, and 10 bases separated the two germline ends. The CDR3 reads CASSDQSLNTEAFF. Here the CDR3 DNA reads TGCGCCAGCAGCGATCAAAGCCTGAACACTGAAGCTTTCTTT.

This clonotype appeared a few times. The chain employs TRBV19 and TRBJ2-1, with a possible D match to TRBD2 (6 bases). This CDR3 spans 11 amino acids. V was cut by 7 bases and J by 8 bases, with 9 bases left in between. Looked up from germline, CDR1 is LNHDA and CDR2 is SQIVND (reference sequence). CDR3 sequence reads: CASKAGDEQFF. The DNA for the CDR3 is TGTGCCAGTAAAGCGGGTGATGAGCAGTTCTTC.

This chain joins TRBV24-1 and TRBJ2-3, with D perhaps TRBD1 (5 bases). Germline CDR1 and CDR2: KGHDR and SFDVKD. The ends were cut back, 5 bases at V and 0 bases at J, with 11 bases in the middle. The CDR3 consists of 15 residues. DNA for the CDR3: TGTGCCACCAGTGCCTGGGGCACTAGCACAGATACGCAGTATTTT. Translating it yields CATSAWGTSTDTQYF.

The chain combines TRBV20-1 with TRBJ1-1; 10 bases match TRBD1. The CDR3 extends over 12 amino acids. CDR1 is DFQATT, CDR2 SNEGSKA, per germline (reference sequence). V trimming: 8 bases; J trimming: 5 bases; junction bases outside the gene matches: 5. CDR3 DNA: TGCAGTTCCGGGACAGGGGCAACTGAAGCTTTCTTT. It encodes CSSGTGATEAFF.

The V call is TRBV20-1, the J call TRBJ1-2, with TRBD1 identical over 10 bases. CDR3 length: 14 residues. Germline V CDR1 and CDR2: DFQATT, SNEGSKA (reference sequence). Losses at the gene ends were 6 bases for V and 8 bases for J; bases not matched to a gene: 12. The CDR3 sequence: CSAPRQGAVGGYTF. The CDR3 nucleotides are TGCAGTGCCCCGAGACAGGGGGCTGTTGGGGGCTACACCTTC.

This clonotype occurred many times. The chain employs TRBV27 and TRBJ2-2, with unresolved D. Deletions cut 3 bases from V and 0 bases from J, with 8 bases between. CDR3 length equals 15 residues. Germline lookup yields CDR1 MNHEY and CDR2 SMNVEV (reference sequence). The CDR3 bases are TGTGCCAGCAGTTTCGTGGGTTCGAACACCGGGGAGCTGTTTTTT. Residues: CASSFVGSNTGELFF.

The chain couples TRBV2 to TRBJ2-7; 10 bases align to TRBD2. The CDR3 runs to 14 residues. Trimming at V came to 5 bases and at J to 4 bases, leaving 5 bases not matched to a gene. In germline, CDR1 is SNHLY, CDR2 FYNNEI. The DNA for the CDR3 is TGTGCCAGCAGTCGGGGACTAGCGCTGTACGAGCAGTACTTC. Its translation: CASSRGLALYEQYF.

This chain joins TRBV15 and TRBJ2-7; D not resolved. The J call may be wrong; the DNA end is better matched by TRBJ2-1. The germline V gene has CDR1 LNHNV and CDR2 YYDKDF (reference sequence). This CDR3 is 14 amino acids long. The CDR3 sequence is CATSSSPVSNEQFF. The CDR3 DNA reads TGTGCCACCAGCAGTTCCCCAGTATCCAATGAGCAGTTCTTC.

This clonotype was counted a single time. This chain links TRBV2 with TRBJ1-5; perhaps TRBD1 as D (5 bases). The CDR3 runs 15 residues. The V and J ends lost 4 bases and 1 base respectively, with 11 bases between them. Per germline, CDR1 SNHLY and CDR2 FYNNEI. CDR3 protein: CASSVVRESNQPQHF. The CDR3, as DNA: TGTGCCAGCAGTGTGGTCAGGGAGAGCAATCAGCCCCAGCATTTT.

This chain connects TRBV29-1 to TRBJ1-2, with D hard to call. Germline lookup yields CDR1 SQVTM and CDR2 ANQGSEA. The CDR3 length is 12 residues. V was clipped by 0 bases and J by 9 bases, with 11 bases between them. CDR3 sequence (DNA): TGCAGCGTTGAAGATGATCTCTCGCGCTACACCTTC. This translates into CSVEDDLSRYTF.

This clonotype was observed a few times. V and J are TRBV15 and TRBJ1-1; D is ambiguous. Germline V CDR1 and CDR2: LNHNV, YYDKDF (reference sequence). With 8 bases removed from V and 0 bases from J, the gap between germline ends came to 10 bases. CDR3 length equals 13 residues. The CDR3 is CATAPTMNTEAFF. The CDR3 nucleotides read TGTGCCACCGCTCCGACCATGAACACTGAAGCTTTCTTT.

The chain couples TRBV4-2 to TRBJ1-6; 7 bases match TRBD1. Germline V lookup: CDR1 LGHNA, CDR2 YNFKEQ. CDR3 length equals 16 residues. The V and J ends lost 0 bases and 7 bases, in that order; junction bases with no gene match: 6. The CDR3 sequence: CASSQDLTGENSPLHF. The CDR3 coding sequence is TGTGCCAGCAGCCAAGATCTCACAGGGGAAAATTCACCCCTCCACTTT.

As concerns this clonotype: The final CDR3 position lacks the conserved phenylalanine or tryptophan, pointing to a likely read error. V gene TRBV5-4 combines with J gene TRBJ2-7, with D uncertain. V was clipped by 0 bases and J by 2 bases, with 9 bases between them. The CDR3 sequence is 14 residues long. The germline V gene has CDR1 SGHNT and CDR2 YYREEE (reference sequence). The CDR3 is CASSLAVGTYEQYL. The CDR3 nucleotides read TGTGCCAGCAGCTTGGCGGTCGGAACCTACGAGCAGTACCTC.

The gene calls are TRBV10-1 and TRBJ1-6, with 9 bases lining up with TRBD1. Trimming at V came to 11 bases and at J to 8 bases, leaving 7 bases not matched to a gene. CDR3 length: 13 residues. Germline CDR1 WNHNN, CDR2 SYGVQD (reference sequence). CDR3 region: CAGRTGVDSPLHF. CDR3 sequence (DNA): TGCGCCGGACGGACAGGGGTTGATTCACCCCTCCACTTT.

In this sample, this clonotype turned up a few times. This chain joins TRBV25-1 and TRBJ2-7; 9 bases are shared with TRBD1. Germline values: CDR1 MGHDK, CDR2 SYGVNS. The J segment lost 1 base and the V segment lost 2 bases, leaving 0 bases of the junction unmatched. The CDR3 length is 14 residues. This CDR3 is CASSEGQGSYEQYF. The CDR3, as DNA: TGTGCCAGCAGTGAAGGACAGGGGTCCTACGAGCAGTACTTC.